One sample yielded the 31 T cell receptor beta chains listed below, sequenced in a study of graft-versus-host responses after intestinal transplantation. TCRdb's copy holds only in-frame clones and misses some; the assay was immunoSEQ multiplex PCR. The sample records over 80,000 clones, more than 75% being singletons. The sample consisted of PBMCs, taken 255 days after intestinal transplant. Source of these receptors: a human patient who received an intestinal transplant, so some T cells may come from the graft donor.

This clone was observed a handful of times. J is TRBJ1-2 and V is TRBV14, with D unclear. The ends were cut back, 4 bases at V and 4 bases at J, with 16 bases in the middle. This CDR3 has 15 residues. The germline V gene encodes CDR1 SGHDN and CDR2 FVKESK. DNA of the CDR3: TGTGCCAGCAGCCTCCATCGGGCCACAATCTATGGCTACACCTTC. Translated, it gives CASSLHRATIYGYTF.

This chain links TRBV29-1 with TRBJ1-1, with D tentatively TRBD1 (5 bases). Germline V gene lookup returns CDR1 SQVTM and CDR2 ANQGSEA. V was trimmed by 6 bases and J by 4 bases, leaving 12 bases between them. The CDR3 extends over 12 amino acids. The chain's CDR3 is CSVGGGSTEAFF. The CDR3 region has the DNA TGCAGCGTCGGGGGGGGTAGCACTGAAGCTTTCTTT. Full variable domain (missing parts from reference TRBV29-1 and TRBJ1-1): SAVISQKPSRDICQRGTSLTIQCQVDSQVTMMFWYRQQPGQSLTLIATANQGSEATYESGFVIDKFPISRPNLTFSTLTVSNMSPEDSSIYLCSVGGGSTEAFFGQGTRLTVV.

The rearrangement uses TRBV27 and TRBJ2-1; D is perhaps TRBD1 (6 bases). The ends were cut back, 6 bases at V and 6 bases at J, with 15 bases in the middle. This CDR3 contains 14 residues. CDR1 MNHEY and CDR2 SMNVEV come from the germline V gene (reference sequence). This CDR3 is CASSRVWTANEQFF. CDR3 coding DNA: TGTGCCAGCAGCCGGGTTTGGACAGCCAATGAGCAGTTCTTC.

The chain joins TRBV28 to TRBJ2-7, with TRBD2 identical over 10 bases. The germline CDR1 and CDR2 sequences are MDHEN and SYDVKM. With V trimmed by 3 bases and J by 11 bases, 1 base remained unmatched. The CDR3 is 11 amino acids. For the CDR3, the DNA is TGTGCCAGCAGTTTTGGGACTAGCGAGTACTTC. Translated: CASSFGTSEYF.

This clone was observed a single time. V gene TRBV5-1 combines with J gene TRBJ2-7, with TRBD2 identical over 7 bases. The germline V gene encodes CDR1 SGHRS and CDR2 YFSETQ. The ends lost 4 bases at V and 2 bases at J; junction bases unmatched: 6. The CDR3 totals 14 residues. The CDR3 DNA reads as TGCGCCAGCAGCCCGTCGGGGGGTCCCTACGAGCAGTACGTC. The encoded protein is CASSPSGGPYEQYV.

The rearrangement joins TRBV5-8 to TRBJ1-1; possibly TRBD1 for D (6 bases). The CDR3 totals 14 residues. The ends were cut back, 5 bases at V and 4 bases at J, with 15 bases in the middle. Germline V gene data show CDR1 as SGHTS and CDR2 as YDEGEE. The CDR3 is CASRIAGQVTEAFF. The CDR3 region has the DNA TGTGCCAGCAGGATCGCGGGACAAGTCACTGAAGCTTTCTTT.

The chain has TRBV27 and TRBJ1-3, with D unclear. Germline V gene lookup returns CDR1 MNHEY and CDR2 SMNVEV (reference sequence). V dropped 8 bases and J dropped 2 bases, with 13 bases sitting between them. The CDR3 contains 14 residues. CDR3 amino acids: CASPPERTGNTIYF. The CDR3 nucleotides read TGTGCCAGCCCCCCCGAACGGACTGGAAACACCATATATTTT.

This chain connects TRBV2 to TRBJ2-3, with D unresolved. CDR3 length: 16 amino acids. CDR1 and CDR2 (germline): SNHLY, FYNNEI. Trimming pared 8 bases from V and 4 bases from J, leaving 22 bases between. Here the CDR3 reads CASQKDLLVQPDTQYF. The CDR3 coding sequence is TGTGCCAGCCAGAAGGACCTCCTGGTTCAGCCAGATACGCAGTATTTT. Full variable domain (remainder filled in from reference TRBV2 and TRBJ2-3): EPEVTQTPSHQVTQMGQEVILRCVPISNHLYFYWYRQILGQKVEFLVSFYNNEISEKSEIFDDQFSVERPDGSNFTLKIRSTKLEDSAMYFCASQKDLLVQPDTQYFGPGTRLTVL.

The chain combines TRBV10-3 with TRBJ2-1; 10 bases match TRBD2. With 3 bases clipped from V and 2 bases from J, the junction kept 4 bases outside the gene matches. The CDR3 length is 16 residues. Per germline, CDR1 ENHRY and CDR2 SYGVKD. CDR3 nucleotide sequence: TGTGCCATCAGTGAAATAGCGGGGGGACCCTACAATGAGCAGTTCTTC. Its translation is CAISEIAGGPYNEQFF.

Note on this clone: One junction end does not reproduce the germline sequence, and a read error may be involved. V usage is TRBV5-6 and J usage is TRBJ1-2; no definite D call. This CDR3 has 15 amino acids. CDR1 and CDR2 (germline): SGHDT, YYEEEE. The CDR3: CASSPRVNQRDGHTF. The CDR3 coding sequence is TGTGCCAGCAGCCCACGAGTGAACCAACGGGATGGCCACACCTTC.

This clone showed up just once. V usage is TRBV27 and J usage is TRBJ2-7; D is perhaps TRBD2 (5 bases). CDR3 length equals 11 residues. Germline V gives CDR1 MNHEY, CDR2 SMNVEV (reference sequence). The V and J ends lost 2 bases and 6 bases respectively, with 5 bases between them. The CDR3 loop reads CASSLGGEQYF. For the CDR3, the DNA is TGTGCCAGCAGTTTAGGAGGCGAGCAGTACTTC.

The rearrangement links TRBV6-5 to TRBJ2-3; no clear D gene. The CDR3 totals 14 residues. Trimming took off 2 bases at V and 2 bases at J, with 8 bases between the two ends. Germline loops: CDR1 MNHEY, CDR2 SVGAGI. The CDR3 coding sequence is TGTGCCAGCAGTTACGCCAGTACCACAGATACGCAGTATTTT. As protein: CASSYASTTDTQYF.

This clone was seen once. Other nucleotide sequences from this sample produce the same CDR3. The rearrangement uses TRBV5-6 and TRBJ2-1; D possibly matches TRBD1 or TRBD2 (6 bases each). Trimming removed 4 bases at V and 0 bases at J, with 14 bases between. The germline V gene has CDR1 SGHDT and CDR2 YYEEEE. This CDR3 has 16 residues. The CDR3 reads CASSPRGVSSYNEQFF. The DNA for the CDR3 is TGTGCCAGCAGCCCGAGGGGGGTTAGCTCCTACAATGAGCAGTTCTTC.

The rearrangement joins TRBV5-8 to TRBJ2-7, with unresolved D. Between the trimmed V and J ends, which lost 2 bases and 2 bases, there was a span of 14 bases. The germline CDR1 and CDR2 sequences are SGHTS and YDEGEE. This CDR3 contains 15 residues. The CDR3 nucleotides read TGTGCCAGCAGCTTCCGAGGTTTAAGCCCCTACGAGCAGTACTTC. Its translation: CASSFRGLSPYEQYF. Full variable domain (outside the CDR3, taken from reference TRBV5-8 and TRBJ2-7): EAGVTQSPTHLIKTRGQQATLRCSPISGHTSVYWYQQALGLGLQFLLWYDEGEERNRGNFPPRFSGRQFPNYSSELNVNALELEDSALYLCASSFRGLSPYEQYFGPGTRLTVT.

Notes on this clone: This sample also contains other DNA sequences that code for the same CDR3. The chain recombines TRBV6-1 with TRBJ1-3; D gene uncertain. Germline lookup yields CDR1 MNHNS and CDR2 SASEGT. This CDR3 is 15 amino acids long. Between the trimmed V and J ends, which lost 3 bases and 0 bases, there was a span of 9 bases. The DNA for the CDR3 is TGTGCCAGCAGTGAGACCCCGAGCTCTGGAAACACCATATATTTT. It is translated as CASSETPSSGNTIYF.

The CDR3 coding sequence is TGCGCCAGCAGTAGTGGAGGGGTCACCGGGGAGCTGTTTTTT. Residues: CASSSGGVTGELFF. The V call is TRBV5-1, the J call TRBJ2-2, with D possibly being TRBD2 (6 bases). Looked up from germline, CDR1 is SGHRS and CDR2 is YFSETQ. This CDR3 has 14 residues. V was shortened by 5 bases and J by 4 bases, with 12 bases between the two germline ends. Together with reference TRBV5-1 and TRBJ2-2, the CDR3 gives the full variable domain: KAGVTQTPRYLIKTRGQQVTLSCSPISGHRSVSWYQQTPGQGLQFLFEYFSETQRNKGNFPGRFSGRQFSNSRSEMNVSTLELGDSALYLCASSSGGVTGELFFGEGSRLTVL.

The chain has TRBV5-1 and TRBJ2-7, with D perhaps being TRBD1 or TRBD2 (5 bases each). Per germline, CDR1 SGHRS and CDR2 YFSETQ. This CDR3 has 15 residues. Between the trimmed V and J ends, which lost 4 bases and 2 bases, there was a span of 16 bases. The CDR3 DNA is TGCGCCAGCAGCCCCCCCGGGACGGATACCTACGAGCAGTACTTC. The encoded protein is CASSPPGTDTYEQYF. The entire variable domain, with the rest obtained from reference TRBV5-1 and TRBJ2-7, is as follows: KAGVTQTPRYLIKTRGQQVTLSCSPISGHRSVSWYQQTPGQGLQFLFEYFSETQRNKGNFPGRFSGRQFSNSRSEMNVSTLELGDSALYLCASSPPGTDTYEQYFGPGTRLTVT.

V gene TRBV5-4 combines with J gene TRBJ2-3, with TRBD2 matching 9 bases. V was pared by 4 bases and J by 6 bases, with 15 bases of the junction left unmatched. This CDR3 spans 17 amino acids. Per the germline V gene, CDR1 is SGHNT and CDR2 is YYREEE (reference sequence). CDR3 in DNA: TGTGCCAGCAGCCTCGCGACTACCGGGACTAGCTCGGATACGCAGTATTTT. It specifies CASSLATTGTSSDTQYF. Variable domain in full (rest from reference TRBV5-4 and TRBJ2-3): ETGVTQSPTHLIKTRGQQVTLRCSSQSGHNTVSWYQQALGQGPQFIFQYYREEENGRGNFPPRFSGLQFPNYSSELNVNALELDDSALYLCASSLATTGTSSDTQYFGPGTRLTVL.

The chain links TRBV30 to TRBJ1-3; no firm D call. The V end lost 3 bases, the J end lost 2 bases, and 11 bases lay between the germline ends. The CDR3 has 14 residues. Germline-derived CDR1 and CDR2 are GTSNPN and SVGIG (reference sequence). The CDR3 sequence: CAWREEVAGNTIYF. DNA of the CDR3: TGTGCCTGGAGGGAGGAAGTTGCTGGAAACACCATATATTTT.

Here the CDR3 DNA reads TGTGCCAGCACCCCGGGGACTGGAACCTACGAGCAGTACTTC. As protein: CASTPGTGTYEQYF. The V and J genes are TRBV5-6 and TRBJ2-7; D may be TRBD2 (6 bases). V was clipped by 6 bases and J by 2 bases, with 15 bases between them. This CDR3 is built from 14 residues. The V gene's germline CDR1 is SGHDT and CDR2 YYEEEE.

This clone was seen a handful of times. The V gene is TRBV28, the J gene TRBJ2-7; 10 bases align to TRBD2. Germline lookup yields CDR1 MDHEN and CDR2 SYDVKM. The CDR3 length is 14 residues. V lost 7 bases to trimming and J lost 3 bases; unmatched junction nucleotides: 6. This chain's CDR3 is CASTVAGGFYEQYF. DNA of the CDR3: TGTGCCAGCACGGTAGCGGGGGGTTTCTACGAGCAGTACTTC.

The V call is TRBV4-1, the J call TRBJ2-7; TRBD1 or TRBD2 may be the D gene (5 bases each). V lost 0 bases and J lost 3, with 9 bases in between. CDR3 length: 14 amino acids. Germline V gene lookup returns CDR1 MGHRA and CDR2 YSYEKL. CDR3 in amino acids: CASSQDLGGYEQYV. The CDR3 DNA reads TGCGCCAGCAGCCAAGATCTTGGGGGCTACGAGCAGTACGTC.

CDR3 sequence reads: CASSSGQGAETQYF. CDR3 nucleotide sequence: TGCGCCAGCAGCTCGGGACAGGGAGCAGAGACCCAGTACTTC. The V gene is TRBV5-1, the J gene TRBJ2-5; 9 bases match TRBD1. CDR3 size: 14 residues. Looked up from germline, CDR1 is SGHRS and CDR2 is YFSETQ. V lost 3 bases and J lost 4; bases outside the gene matches: 4.

CDR3 DNA sequence: TGCGCCAGCAGCCCCGCTAGCCGGGGGACAGATACGCAGTATTTT. This translates into CASSPASRGTDTQYF. This chain uses TRBV4-1 with TRBJ2-3, with a possible D match to TRBD2 (6 bases). Per the germline V gene, CDR1 is MGHRA and CDR2 is YSYEKL. The V end lost 4 bases, the J end lost 3 bases, and 14 bases lay between the germline ends. The CDR3 runs 15 residues.

This clone showed up just once. This chain connects TRBV28 to TRBJ2-7; TRBD1 might be the D (6 bases). The CDR3 has 15 residues. The ends were cut back, 7 bases at V and 5 bases at J, with 21 bases in the middle. Germline lookup yields CDR1 MDHEN and CDR2 SYDVKM. CDR3 in amino acids: CASTHRGNMFHEQYF. DNA for the CDR3: TGTGCCAGCACCCATAGGGGGAACATGTTCCACGAGCAGTACTTC.

This chain links TRBV6-1 with TRBJ2-1, with 10 bases lining up with TRBD2. With V trimmed by 7 bases and J by 7 bases, 10 bases remained unmatched. This CDR3 is built from 15 residues. Germline V gives CDR1 MNHNS, CDR2 SASEGT. Here the CDR3 DNA reads TGTGCCAGCACGATACTAGCGGGATTACGGAATGAGCAGTTCTTC. It specifies CASTILAGLRNEQFF.

This chain uses TRBV28 with TRBJ2-7; the D gene is possibly TRBD1 (6 bases). Germline V gene sequence: CDR1 MDHEN, CDR2 SYDVKM. V was cut by 5 bases and J by 6 bases, with 8 bases left in between. The CDR3 runs to 11 residues. This CDR3 is CASSQGREQYF. CDR3 sequence (DNA): TGTGCCAGCAGTCAGGGGCGCGAGCAGTACTTC.

This chain uses TRBV6-1 with TRBJ2-1; D may match TRBD1 or TRBD2 (7 bases each). The CDR3 runs to 12 residues. Germline CDR1 reads MNHNS; CDR2 reads SASEGT. V was clipped by 7 bases and J by 14 bases, with 18 bases between them. Here the CDR3 reads CASTGQGGREFF. For the CDR3, the DNA is TGTGCCAGCACGGGGCAGGGGGGGCGTGAGTTCTTC.

The gene calls are TRBV7-2 and TRBJ1-1, with 7 bases matching TRBD1. V lost 5 bases, J lost 2 bases, and 5 bases stayed unmatched. Germline V CDR1 and CDR2: SGHTA, FQGNSA. The CDR3 sequence is 14 residues long. The CDR3 sequence: CASSTRQGNTEAFF. The CDR3 bases are TGTGCCAGCAGCACTCGACAGGGTAACACTGAAGCTTTCTTT.

This chain uses TRBV4-1 with TRBJ1-2; 8 nucleotides line up with TRBD1. From germline, CDR1 is MGHRA and CDR2 YSYEKL. CDR3 length equals 14 residues. J gave up 8 bases and V 3 bases, and 8 bases lay outside the gene matches. CDR3: CASSHPGQGEGYTF. The DNA of the CDR3 is TGCGCCAGCAGCCACCCCGGACAGGGAGAAGGCTACACCTTC.

This clone was recorded a few times. The genes are TRBV14 and TRBJ1-3; D unresolved. Germline V gene sequence: CDR1 SGHDN, CDR2 FVKESK. The CDR3 totals 19 residues. With 4 bases removed from V and 2 bases from J, the gap between germline ends came to 24 bases. In nucleotides, the CDR3 is TGTGCCAGCAGCCCCGGGCCAGGAAGGCCTCTGTCCCCTGGAAACACCATATATTTT. This encodes CASSPGPGRPLSPGNTIYF.